The 29 T cell receptor beta chains below all came from one sample that was sequenced in a study of shared clonotypes between healthy human individuals. Clones were read by immunoSEQ multiplex PCR, and TCRdb kept only the in-frame ones, dropping some. The sample carries millions of clones, more than 85% recorded once. Sequencing was performed on naive CD4+ T cells from PBMCs. Noted subset: CD45RA+ positively selected. The receptors come from a man between 18 and 35 years old in good health. Some clones in this sample may be carry-over from other donors' samples.

The gene calls are TRBV7-7 and TRBJ2-1, with 7 bases lining up with TRBD1. The CDR3 sequence is 15 residues long. Germline-derived CDR1 and CDR2 are SSHAT and FNYEAQ (reference sequence). After removal of 4 bases from V and 4 bases from J, the junction contained 7 bases not matched to a gene. Here the CDR3 DNA reads TGTGCCAGCAGCTCGGGACAGCCACAATACAATGAGCAGTTCTTC. This codes for CASSSGQPQYNEQFF.

The chain links TRBV27 to TRBJ2-1; 10 bases align to TRBD2. The J segment lost 4 bases and the V segment lost 4 bases, leaving 10 bases of the junction unmatched. Germline lookup yields CDR1 MNHEY and CDR2 SMNVEV (reference sequence). CDR3 length: 17 residues. CDR3 DNA sequence: TGTGCCAGCAGTTATTCCCAAACTAGCGGGGTTTACAATGAGCAGTTCTTC. This codes for CASSYSQTSGVYNEQFF.

The chain couples TRBV11-2 to TRBJ2-5, with D possibly being TRBD1 (5 bases). Per germline, CDR1 SGHAT and CDR2 FQNNGV. CDR3 length equals 14 residues. Trimming stripped 5 bases from V and 5 bases from J, with 15 bases between. This CDR3 is CASSPSAGIETQYF. In DNA, the CDR3 is TGTGCCAGCAGCCCGTCGGCAGGGATCGAGACCCAGTACTTC.

The rearrangement links TRBV7-9 to TRBJ2-5; 7 bases match TRBD2. The germline V gene encodes CDR1 SEHNR and CDR2 FQNEAQ (reference sequence). The CDR3 runs 16 residues. With V trimmed by 1 base and J by 1 base, 6 bases remained unmatched. The CDR3 spells CASSLGLAAFQETQYF. The DNA for the CDR3 is TGTGCCAGCAGCTTAGGGCTAGCGGCATTCCAAGAGACCCAGTACTTC.

The chain recombines TRBV4-1 with TRBJ2-3, with D perhaps TRBD1 or TRBD2 (6 bases each). The CDR3 consists of 14 residues. Between the trimmed V and J ends, which lost 4 bases and 3 bases, there was a span of 11 bases. The germline V gene encodes CDR1 MGHRA and CDR2 YSYEKL. Here the CDR3 DNA reads TGCGCCAGCAGCCCTGAGGGGGGAACAGATACGCAGTATTTT. Translating gives CASSPEGGTDTQYF.

The CDR3 sequence: CASSTPTGADTQYF. The CDR3 region has the DNA TGTGCCAGCAGCACGCCGACGGGGGCAGATACGCAGTATTTT. This chain uses TRBV7-2 with TRBJ2-3, with a weak D call TRBD2 (6 bases). The ends were cut back, 5 bases at V and 4 bases at J, with 13 bases in the middle. The CDR3 length is 14 residues. From germline, CDR1 is SGHTA and CDR2 FQGNSA. The whole variable domain, remainder taken from reference TRBV7-2 and TRBJ2-3, is GAGVSQSPSNKVTEKGKDVELRCDPISGHTALYWYRQSLGQGLEFLIYFQGNSAPDKSGLPSDRFSAERTGGSVSTLTIQRTQQEDSAVYLCASSTPTGADTQYFGPGTRLTVL.

CDR3: CASSYRLAGARREQFF. Written as DNA, the CDR3 is TGTGCCAGCAGCTACAGACTAGCGGGAGCCAGGCGTGAGCAGTTCTTC. The rearrangement links TRBV7-2 to TRBJ2-1; 12 nucleotides line up with TRBD2. Germline V gene lookup returns CDR1 SGHTA and CDR2 FQGNSA. With 4 bases clipped from V and 9 bases from J, the junction kept 10 bases outside the gene matches. The CDR3 loop spans 16 amino acids. The full variable domain, with the rest looked up from reference TRBV7-2 and TRBJ2-1, is GAGVSQSPSNKVTEKGKDVELRCDPISGHTALYWYRQSLGQGLEFLIYFQGNSAPDKSGLPSDRFSAERTGGSVSTLTIQRTQQEDSAVYLCASSYRLAGARREQFFGPGTRLTVL.

The chain recombines TRBV19 with TRBJ1-1; the match to TRBD1 covers 8 bases. V was clipped by 5 bases and J by 5 bases; unmatched bases: 10. Per germline, CDR1 LNHDA and CDR2 SQIVND (reference sequence). This CDR3 has 15 residues. This CDR3 reads CASSLPGGPKTEAFF. The CDR3 DNA is TGTGCCAGTAGTCTTCCAGGGGGCCCCAAGACTGAAGCTTTCTTT. The full variable domain, in which reference TRBV19 and TRBJ1-1 provide the parts outside the CDR3, is DGGITQSPKYLFRKEGQNVTLSCEQNLNHDAMYWYRQDPGQGLRLIYYSQIVNDFQKGDIAEGYSVSREKKESFPLTVTSAQKNPTAFYLCASSLPGGPKTEAFFGQGTRLTVV.

The chain recombines TRBV11-2 with TRBJ2-2; D remains unclear. The CDR3 totals 13 residues. Germline loops: CDR1 SGHAT, CDR2 FQNNGV. V was pared by 6 bases and J by 4 bases, with 9 bases between. The CDR3: CASRAQSTGELFF. The CDR3 nucleotides read TGTGCCAGCAGAGCCCAAAGCACCGGGGAGCTGTTTTTT.

The V and J genes are TRBV7-2 and TRBJ2-5, with TRBD2 identical over 12 bases. CDR1 and CDR2 from the germline V gene are SGHTA and FQGNSA. The CDR3 extends over 17 amino acids. V lost 3 bases, J lost 4 bases, and 9 bases stayed unmatched. CDR3 residues: CASSFPPSGRARETQYF. For the CDR3, the DNA is TGTGCCAGCAGCTTCCCTCCTAGCGGGAGGGCCAGAGAGACCCAGTACTTC.

The genes are TRBV5-1 and TRBJ2-1; possibly TRBD2 for D (6 bases). The CDR3 runs 16 residues. Per the germline V gene, CDR1 is SGHRS and CDR2 is YFSETQ. Trimming cost V 4 bases and J 7 bases, with 21 bases left between them. The CDR3 nucleotides read TGCGCCAGCAGCCCCAACCCCCGGGACTGGGGGAATGAGCAGTTCTTC. It specifies CASSPNPRDWGNEQFF.

The chain links TRBV29-1 to TRBJ1-4; possibly TRBD1 for D (5 bases). This CDR3 spans 13 amino acids. Trimming removed 6 bases at V and 8 bases at J, with 16 bases between. Germline CDR1 SQVTM, CDR2 ANQGSEA. CDR3 sequence (DNA): TGCAGCGTCGAGGGGCCAGGAAGAGAAAAACTGTTTTTT. Protein product: CSVEGPGREKLFF.

The V gene is TRBV11-2, the J gene TRBJ2-1; no clear D. V lost 2 bases, J lost 5 bases, and 7 bases lay in between. CDR3 length: 13 residues. From germline, CDR1 is SGHAT and CDR2 FQNNGV. In nucleotides, the CDR3 is TGTGCCAGCAGCTTATCCAACGACAATGAGCAGTTCTTC. Amino acids: CASSLSNDNEQFF.

The chain is built from TRBV14 and TRBJ2-5; a possible D gene is TRBD1 (6 bases). Germline V gene lookup returns CDR1 SGHDN and CDR2 FVKESK. The CDR3 is 15 amino acids. V was clipped by 3 bases and J by 3 bases, with 14 bases between them. The CDR3 sequence is CASSHLDRLKETQYF. The CDR3 DNA reads TGTGCCAGCAGCCACTTAGACAGGCTCAAAGAGACCCAGTACTTC.

With respect to this clone: Other DNA variants within this sample encode the same CDR3. The chain employs TRBV9 and TRBJ1-5; 8 bases fit TRBD1. Germline V lookup: CDR1 SGDLS, CDR2 YYNGEE. J gave up 5 bases and V 0 bases, and 1 base lay outside the gene matches. There are 14 residues in the CDR3. CDR3 in amino acids: CASSVGTGYQPQHF. The CDR3 DNA reads TGTGCCAGCAGCGTAGGGACAGGGTATCAGCCCCAGCATTTT.

The chain is built from TRBV27 and TRBJ2-1; TRBD2 matches at 11 bases. The length of the CDR3 is 15 residues. CDR1 is MNHEY and CDR2 is SMNVEV in the germline V gene (reference sequence). The V gene end was trimmed by 5 bases and the J gene end by 13 bases; junction bases not matched to a gene: 13. CDR3 sequence (DNA): TGTGCCAGCAGTCGACTAGCGGGATCCCCAACGGGCCAGTTCTTC. Translated, it gives CASSRLAGSPTGQFF.

The DNA of the CDR3 is TGCGCCAGCAGCTTTGGGACAGGGTGGGGCGATGAGCAGTTCTTC. It codes for CASSFGTGWGDEQFF. This chain connects TRBV5-1 to TRBJ2-1; TRBD1 agrees at 9 bases. CDR1 and CDR2 from the germline V gene are SGHRS and YFSETQ. V was pared by 2 bases and J by 8 bases, with 8 bases of the junction left unmatched. The CDR3 spans 15 residues.

This clone appeared a single time. J is TRBJ2-2 and V is TRBV7-2, with D possibly being TRBD2 (6 bases). The germline CDR1 and CDR2 sequences are SGHTA and FQGNSA. Deletions cut 2 bases from V and 0 bases from J, with 10 bases between. The CDR3 runs to 16 residues. Here the CDR3 reads CASSLLAPANTGELFF. CDR3 nucleotide sequence: TGTGCCAGCAGCTTACTAGCGCCTGCGAACACCGGGGAGCTGTTTTTT.

This chain uses TRBV18 with TRBJ1-5; the D is unclear. Deletions cut 2 bases from V and 4 bases from J, with 9 bases between. The CDR3 has 14 amino acids. Per the germline V gene, CDR1 is KGHSH and CDR2 is LQKENI. In DNA form, the CDR3 reads TGTGCCAGCTCACCAGTCGATTGGAATCAGCCCCAGCATTTT. Translation gives CASSPVDWNQPQHF.

The chain couples TRBV18 to TRBJ2-3, with 7 positions matching TRBD1. V was clipped by 2 bases and J by 2 bases; unmatched bases: 7. The CDR3 extends over 16 amino acids. Germline-derived CDR1 and CDR2 are KGHSH and LQKENI. The CDR3 region is CASSPIDRVTTDTQYF. CDR3 coding DNA: TGTGCCAGCTCACCAATTGACAGGGTGACCACAGATACGCAGTATTTT.

This chain uses TRBV5-8 with TRBJ2-5; 10 nucleotides align to TRBD1. The CDR3 is made up of 16 amino acids. V lost 0 bases and J lost 5; bases outside the gene matches: 7. Germline lookup yields CDR1 SGHTS and CDR2 YDEGEE. CDR3 DNA sequence: TGTGCCAGCAGCTTGGGGACAGGGGGTCTTGGGGAGACCCAGTACTTC. Translated: CASSLGTGGLGETQYF.

The chain carries TRBV11-2 and TRBJ2-7; D might be TRBD2 (6 bases). This CDR3 spans 14 amino acids. CDR1 SGHAT and CDR2 FQNNGV come from the germline V gene. V shed 6 bases and J shed 3 bases, with 15 bases lying between them. Written as DNA, the CDR3 is TGTGCCAGCAGTTCTCGGGCGGGAATCTACGAGCAGTACTTC. Its protein is CASSSRAGIYEQYF.

The rearrangement links TRBV7-9 to TRBJ2-3; TRBD2 agrees at 7 bases. Losses at the gene ends were 0 bases for V and 0 bases for J; bases not matched to a gene: 9. The germline gives CDR1 SEHNR, CDR2 FQNEAQ (reference sequence). CDR3 size: 18 residues. CDR3 coding DNA: TGTGCCAGCAGCTTAGCGGGAGGGAGAATTTATAGCACAGATACGCAGTATTTT. It yields the protein CASSLAGGRIYSTDTQYF.

The CDR3 sequence: CASYGSSNYGYTF. CDR3 sequence (DNA): TGTGCCAGCTACGGCTCCTCAAACTATGGCTACACCTTC. V is TRBV28 and J is TRBJ1-2; D unresolved. Trimming pared 8 bases from V and 2 bases from J, leaving 12 bases between. The CDR3 is 13 amino acids. Germline values: CDR1 MDHEN, CDR2 SYDVKM.

This clone was counted a few times. The chain is built from TRBV30 and TRBJ1-5; 8 bases are a match to TRBD1. J was trimmed by 4 bases and V by 3 bases; bases with no gene match: 5. Germline V gives CDR1 GTSNPN, CDR2 SVGIG (reference sequence). This CDR3 is 14 amino acids long. DNA for the CDR3: TGTGCCTGGAGCGGGACAGGTCCTAATCAGCCCCAGCATTTT. This gives the protein CAWSGTGPNQPQHF. Filled out from reference TRBV30 and TRBJ1-5, the complete variable domain reads SQTIHQWPATLVQPVGSPLSLECTVEGTSNPNLYWYRQAAGRGLQLLFYSVGIGQISSEVPQNLSASRPQDRQFILSSKKLLLSDSGFYLCAWSGTGPNQPQHFGDGTRLSIL.

The V gene is TRBV28, the J gene TRBJ2-1; tentative D call: TRBD2 (7 bases). This CDR3 is built from 12 residues. Germline V lookup: CDR1 MDHEN, CDR2 SYDVKM. V was pared by 11 bases and J by 3 bases, with 11 bases between. The CDR3 DNA follows: TGTGCCGGGGGGGGCGACTACAATGAGCAGTTCTTC. Residues: CAGGGDYNEQFF.

A note on this clone: Distinct nucleotide sequences in the sample also encode this CDR3. This sequence joins TRBV5-1 and TRBJ2-1; 10 bases line up with TRBD2. This CDR3 is built from 16 residues. With V trimmed by 0 bases and J by 2 bases, 2 bases remained unmatched. Germline CDR1 SGHRS, CDR2 YFSETQ. The CDR3 DNA is TGCGCCAGCAGCTTGGGCCTAGCGGGGGCCTACAATGAGCAGTTCTTC. Protein: CASSLGLAGAYNEQFF.

The rearrangement joins TRBV5-1 to TRBJ2-1, with no clear D. The CDR3 is 16 amino acids. Germline CDR1 and CDR2: SGHRS and YFSETQ. V was clipped by 4 bases and J by 0 bases, with 14 bases between them. CDR3 nucleotides: TGCGCCAGCAGCCTAGATACCATCGGCTCCTACAATGAGCAGTTCTTC. Residues: CASSLDTIGSYNEQFF.

The J gene is TRBJ2-7, the V gene TRBV27, with 9 positions matching TRBD1. The assigned J gene may be wrong: the sequence end matches TRBJ2-5 better. The V gene's germline CDR1 is MNHEY and CDR2 SMNVEV (reference sequence). The CDR3 length is 15 residues. CDR3 DNA: TGTGCCAGCAGTATTAGCCGGGACAGGGCATTGACCCAGTACTTC. Translated: CASSISRDRALTQYF.